This T cell receptor (beta chain) was documented in a study of tumor-infiltrating lymphocytes in localized non-small cell lung cancer. Study in general: From each patient, both tumor and uninvolved lung, non-adjacent to tumor, were sampled.

General study points: Compared with uninvolved lung, tumors showed higher T cell infiltration by TCRbeta sequencing. Recurrence-free survival showed no association with tumor T-cell fraction.

Trimming removed 6 bases at V and 6 bases at J, with 15 bases between. The length of the CDR3 is 13 residues. Germline values: CDR1 MNHEY, CDR2 SMNVEV (reference sequence). Comments on this clone: Antigen unknown.

Assay used: immunoSEQ multiplex PCR; TCRdb lists only in-frame clones, some missing. In the table there are just under 30,000 clones, roughly 85% of which are singletons. J is TRBJ2-7 and V is TRBV27; weak D call: TRBD1 (5 bases). Sequences were obtained from lung tumor tissue. The sequence was obtained from a human donor with non-small cell lung cancer. CDR3 in amino acids: CASRQPGFGEQYF. CDR3 in DNA: TGTGCCAGCAGACAACCAGGGTTCGGCGAGCAGTACTTC.